These 14 T cell receptor beta chains came from one sample sequenced in a study of blood T cell repertoires in COVID-19 (dated by TCRdb to 2020 to 2021). Receptors were amplified or captured by the immunoSEQ multiplex PCR assay. TCRdb provides this immuneACCESS table in a form limited to in-frame rearrangements. Some clones are lacking; in checked studies, under half of them reflect an unresolved V gene, and why the rest are absent is not known. The sample table holds 180,000 or so clones, of which about 80% were seen once. Approximately 2.6% of the sample is taken by the ten largest. Sequencing input: peripheral blood. The receptors derive from a human donor with acute or convalescent COVID-19. The donor label of this sample is uncertain.

The rearrangement uses TRBV6-6 and TRBJ1-2; 10 positions match TRBD1. The V segment lost 6 bases and the J segment 7 bases; nucleotides outside the gene matches: 14. CDR1 is MNHNY and CDR2 is SVGAGI in the germline V gene (reference sequence). The CDR3 loop spans 16 amino acids. This chain's CDR3 is CASSPERQGARGGYTF. The CDR3 region has the DNA TGTGCCAGCAGCCCCGAAAGACAGGGGGCTCGTGGTGGCTACACCTTC.

The rearrangement joins TRBV7-9 to TRBJ2-3; the D gene is possibly TRBD2 (6 bases). The germline V gene encodes CDR1 SEHNR and CDR2 FQNEAQ (reference sequence). The V and J ends lost 5 bases and 3 bases respectively, with 12 bases between them. The CDR3 loop spans 14 amino acids. The CDR3: CASSRDGGTDTQYF. The DNA of the CDR3 is TGTGCCAGCAGCCGCGACGGGGGAACAGATACGCAGTATTTT.

The gene calls are TRBV5-1 and TRBJ2-7; 9 bases agree with TRBD1. Germline V gene lookup returns CDR1 SGHRS and CDR2 YFSETQ. This CDR3 has 16 residues. V was clipped by 4 bases and J by 4 bases; unmatched bases: 12. CDR3 sequence: CASSLGGQGRGYEQYF. The CDR3 coding sequence is TGCGCCAGCAGCCTGGGTGGACAGGGGAGGGGTTACGAGCAGTACTTC.

This chain connects TRBV5-1 to TRBJ1-4; no clear D. In germline, CDR1 is SGHRS, CDR2 YFSETQ. Trimming took off 2 bases at V and 8 bases at J, with 16 bases between the two ends. The CDR3 has 15 residues. CDR3 in amino acids: CASSFAPGGTEKLFF. Written as DNA, the CDR3 is TGCGCCAGCAGCTTCGCTCCCGGAGGTACGGAAAAACTGTTTTTT.

V is TRBV5-1 and J is TRBJ2-7; D may be TRBD1 (6 bases). The germline gives CDR1 SGHRS, CDR2 YFSETQ. V lost 3 bases and J 2 bases, leaving 12 bases between the germline ends. The CDR3 extends over 14 amino acids. This chain's CDR3 is CASSSSGTTYEQYF. The DNA for the CDR3 is TGCGCCAGCAGCTCCTCCGGGACAACCTACGAGCAGTACTTC. The variable domain in full, with the rest retrieved from reference TRBV5-1 and TRBJ2-7, is KAGVTQTPRYLIKTRGQQVTLSCSPISGHRSVSWYQQTPGQGLQFLFEYFSETQRNKGNFPGRFSGRQFSNSRSEMNVSTLELGDSALYLCASSSSGTTYEQYFGPGTRLTVT.

This chain links TRBV7-6 with TRBJ2-3, with 9 bases identical to TRBD2. V shed 4 bases, J shed 4 bases, and the junction held 9 bases outside the gene matches. Germline CDR1 is SGHVS and CDR2 is FNYEAQ. This CDR3 spans 16 amino acids. The CDR3 reads CASSSRGRALPDTQYF. For the CDR3, the DNA is TGTGCCAGCAGCTCACGCGGGAGGGCCCTCCCAGATACGCAGTATTTT.

The chain links TRBV6-5 to TRBJ2-3, with D perhaps matching TRBD2 (6 bases). Deletions cut 11 bases from V and 3 bases from J, with 12 bases between. Per germline, CDR1 MNHEY and CDR2 SVGAGI. CDR3 length: 12 amino acids. CDR3 in amino acids: CALRRGTDTQYF. CDR3 bases: TGTGCCCTCAGGCGGGGAACAGATACGCAGTATTTT.

The rearrangement links TRBV12-3 or TRBV12-4 to TRBJ2-1; 10 nucleotides line up with TRBD2. This CDR3 has 13 amino acids. The trim removed 5 bases at V and 10 bases at J, leaving 5 bases unmatched. CDR3 protein: CASSPQRGGEQFF. CDR3 DNA: TGTGCCAGCAGTCCCCAGCGGGGGGGGGAGCAGTTCTTC.

Here the CDR3 reads CASSFRDTLAGDREQFF. DNA for the CDR3: TGTGCCAGCAGCTTTCGAGACACACTAGCGGGAGATCGTGAGCAGTTCTTC. The V call is TRBV9, the J call TRBJ2-1, with 11 bases that match TRBD2. Trimming cost V 4 bases and J 9 bases; bases outside gene matches: 15. There are 17 residues in the CDR3. The germline V gene has CDR1 SGDLS and CDR2 YYNGEE. The complete variable domain, with remaining parts taken from reference TRBV9 and TRBJ2-1, reads DSGVTQTPKHLITATGQRVTLRCSPRSGDLSVYWYQQSLDQGLQFLIQYYNGEERAKGNILERFSAQQFPDLHSELNLSSLELGDSALYFCASSFRDTLAGDREQFFGPGTRLTVL.

The chain has TRBV2 and TRBJ2-1; TRBD2 agrees at 15 bases. Germline V CDR1 and CDR2: SNHLY, FYNNEI. V lost 6 bases to trimming and J lost 7 bases; unmatched junction nucleotides: 4. This CDR3 comprises 15 residues. CDR3 sequence (DNA): TGTGCCAGCAGCTCTGGACTAGCGGGGGGGAATGAGCAGTTCTTC. Its translation: CASSSGLAGGNEQFF.

The J gene is TRBJ1-5, the V gene TRBV5-1, with 7 bases identical to TRBD1. Germline CDR1 SGHRS, CDR2 YFSETQ. The CDR3 length is 17 residues. Unmatched junction bases numbered 17, after V lost 4 bases and J lost 7 bases. The CDR3 nucleotides read TGCGCCAGCAGCCGAGGCCAAGGGACAGTGGAAGGACAGCCCCAGCATTTT. Its protein is CASSRGQGTVEGQPQHF.

The chain combines TRBV21-1 with TRBJ2-6; TRBD2 is the table's D call and was not checked against the DNA. TRBV21-1 is deemed a pseudogene. This CDR3 spans 23 amino acids. The chain's CDR3 is CASSISSTGRLAGESSGANVLTF. As DNA, the CDR3 is TGTGCCAGCAGCATATCTTCGACAGGGAGGCTAGCGGGGGAGAGCTCTGGGGCCAACGTCCTGACTTTC.

J is TRBJ1-4 and V is TRBV28; 8 bases are a match to TRBD1. The germline CDR1 and CDR2 sequences are MDHEN and SYDVKM. The CDR3 loop spans 17 amino acids. The V gene end was trimmed by 6 bases and the J gene end by 0 bases; junction bases not matched to a gene: 9. Here the CDR3 reads CASRQGASVATNEKLFF. Written as DNA, the CDR3 is TGTGCCAGCAGGCAGGGGGCATCTGTTGCAACTAATGAAAAACTGTTTTTT. Full variable domain (remainder filled in from reference TRBV28 and TRBJ1-4): DVKVTQSSRYLVKRTGEKVFLECVQDMDHENMFWYRQDPGLGLRLIYFSYDVKMKEKGDIPEGYSVSREKKERFSLILESASTNQTSMYLCASRQGASVATNEKLFFGSGTQLSVL.

This clone was counted a few times. CDR3 sequence: CSASRGGAEAFF. CDR3 DNA: TGCAGTGCTAGTAGGGGTGGGGCTGAAGCTTTCTTT. The chain is built from TRBV20-1 and TRBJ1-1; TRBD1 is a possible D gene (5 bases). This CDR3 spans 12 amino acids. CDR1 DFQATT and CDR2 SNEGSKA come from the germline V gene (reference sequence). Deletions cut 3 bases from V and 6 bases from J, with 11 bases between.